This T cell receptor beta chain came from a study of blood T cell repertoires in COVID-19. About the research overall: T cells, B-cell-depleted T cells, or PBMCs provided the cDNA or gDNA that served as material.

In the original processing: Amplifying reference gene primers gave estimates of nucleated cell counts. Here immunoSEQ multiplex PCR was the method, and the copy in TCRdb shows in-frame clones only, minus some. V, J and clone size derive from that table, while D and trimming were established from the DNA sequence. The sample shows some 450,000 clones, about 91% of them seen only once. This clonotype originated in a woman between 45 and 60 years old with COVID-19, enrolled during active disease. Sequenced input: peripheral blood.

The CDR3 loop reads CASFPSGDWRYEQFF. The CDR3 coding sequence is TGTGCCAGCTTCCCCAGCGGGGATTGGAGGTATGAGCAGTTCTTC. The V and J genes are TRBV27 and TRBJ2-1; 7 bases are a match to TRBD2. J was trimmed by 8 bases and V by 8 bases; bases with no gene match: 15. Per germline, CDR1 MNHEY and CDR2 SMNVEV (reference sequence). The length of the CDR3 is 15 residues.